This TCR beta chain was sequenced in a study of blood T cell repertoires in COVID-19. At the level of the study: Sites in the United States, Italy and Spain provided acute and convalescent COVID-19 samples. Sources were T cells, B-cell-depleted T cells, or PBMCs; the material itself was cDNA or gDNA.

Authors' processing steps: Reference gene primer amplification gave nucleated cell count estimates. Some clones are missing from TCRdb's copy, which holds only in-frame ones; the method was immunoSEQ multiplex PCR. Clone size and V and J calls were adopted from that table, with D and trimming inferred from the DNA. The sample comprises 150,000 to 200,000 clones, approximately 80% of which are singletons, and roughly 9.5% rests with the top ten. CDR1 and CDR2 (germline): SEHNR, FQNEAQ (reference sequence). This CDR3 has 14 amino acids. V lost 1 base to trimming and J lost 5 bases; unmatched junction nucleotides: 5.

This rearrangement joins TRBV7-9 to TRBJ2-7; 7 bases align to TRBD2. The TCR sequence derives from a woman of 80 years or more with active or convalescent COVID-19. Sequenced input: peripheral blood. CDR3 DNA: TGTGCCAGCAGCTTAGGCGGGGGAGGGGACGAGCAGTACTTC. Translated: CASSLGGGGDEQYF.